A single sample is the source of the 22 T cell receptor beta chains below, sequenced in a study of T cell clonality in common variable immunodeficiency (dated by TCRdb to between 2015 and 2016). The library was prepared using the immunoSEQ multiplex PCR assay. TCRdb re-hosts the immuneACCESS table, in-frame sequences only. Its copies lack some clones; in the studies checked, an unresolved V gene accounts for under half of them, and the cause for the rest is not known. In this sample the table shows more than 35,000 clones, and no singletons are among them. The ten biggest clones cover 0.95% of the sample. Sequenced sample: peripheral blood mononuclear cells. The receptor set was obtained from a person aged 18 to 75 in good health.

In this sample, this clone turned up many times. CDR3 bases read: TGTGCCAGCGGACTGGGAGACTCACCC. Translated: CASGLGDSP. The complete CDR3 sequence is CASGLGDSPLHF. The chain couples TRBV19 to TRBJ1-6; no reliable D call. The CDR3 end is not reached by the read, which stops 3 residues before it; the germline J gene fills it in. The CDR3 contains 12 residues. The ends were cut back, 9 bases at V and 10 bases at J, with 13 bases in the middle. Germline loops: CDR1 LNHDA, CDR2 SQIVND (reference sequence). The full variable domain, with the rest looked up from reference TRBV19 and TRBJ1-6, is DGGITQSPKYLFRKEGQNVTLSCEQNLNHDAMYWYRQDPGQGLRLIYYSQIVNDFQKGDIAEGYSVSREKKESFPLTVTSAQKNPTAFYLCASGLGDSPLHFGNGTRLTVT.

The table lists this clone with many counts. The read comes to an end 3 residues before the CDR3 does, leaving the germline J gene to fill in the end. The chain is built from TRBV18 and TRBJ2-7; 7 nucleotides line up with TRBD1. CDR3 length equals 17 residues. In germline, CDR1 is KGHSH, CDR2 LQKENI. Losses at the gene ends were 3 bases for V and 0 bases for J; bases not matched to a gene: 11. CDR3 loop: CASSPTRTGSLSYEQYF. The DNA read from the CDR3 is TGTGCCAGCTCACCGACGAGGACAGGTTCCCTCTCCTACGAG.

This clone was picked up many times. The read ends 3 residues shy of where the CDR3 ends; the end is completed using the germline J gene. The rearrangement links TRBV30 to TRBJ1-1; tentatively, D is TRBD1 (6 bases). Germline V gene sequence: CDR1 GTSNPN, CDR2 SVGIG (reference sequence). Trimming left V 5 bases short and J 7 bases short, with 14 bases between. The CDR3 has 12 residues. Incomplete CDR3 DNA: TGTGCCTGGGATACGAGGGGGATTGAA. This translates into CAWDTRGIE. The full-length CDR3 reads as CAWDTRGIEAFF. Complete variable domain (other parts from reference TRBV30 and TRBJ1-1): SQTIHQWPATLVQPVGSPLSLECTVEGTSNPNLYWYRQAAGRGLQLLFYSVGIGQISSEVPQNLSASRPQDRQFILSSKKLLLSDSGFYLCAWDTRGIEAFFGQGTRLTVV.

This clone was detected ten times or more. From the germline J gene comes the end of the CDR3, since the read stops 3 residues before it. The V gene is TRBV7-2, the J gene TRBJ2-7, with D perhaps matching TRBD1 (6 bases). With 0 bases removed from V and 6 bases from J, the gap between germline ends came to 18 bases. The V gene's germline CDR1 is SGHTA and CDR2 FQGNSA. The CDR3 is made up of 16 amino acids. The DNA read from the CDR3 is TGTGCCAGCAGCTTAGCCGGACAGAATGGTCTGGGCGAG. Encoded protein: CASSLAGQNGLGE. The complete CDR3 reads CASSLAGQNGLGEQYF.

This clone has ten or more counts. The sequenced CDR3 bases are TGTGCCACCGCAGCATTCGGGGGGAATGAG. It yields the protein CATAAFGGNE. The full CDR3 sequence reads CATAAFGGNEQFF. The rearrangement joins TRBV15 to TRBJ2-1, with TRBD2 identical over 7 bases. The read ends 3 residues shy of where the CDR3 ends; the end is completed using the germline J gene. The CDR3 contains 13 residues. J lost 7 bases, V lost 8 bases, and 8 bases had no gene match. In germline, CDR1 is LNHNV, CDR2 YYDKDF (reference sequence).

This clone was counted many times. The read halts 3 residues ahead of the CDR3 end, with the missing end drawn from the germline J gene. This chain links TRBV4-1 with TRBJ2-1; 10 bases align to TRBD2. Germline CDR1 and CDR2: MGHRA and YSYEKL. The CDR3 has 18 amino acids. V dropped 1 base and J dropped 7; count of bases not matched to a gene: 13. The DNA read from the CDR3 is TGCGCCAGCAGCCAAGGTTACAGACTAGCGGGCCTCAAGAATGAG. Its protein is CASSQGYRLAGLKNE. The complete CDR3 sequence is CASSQGYRLAGLKNEQFF.

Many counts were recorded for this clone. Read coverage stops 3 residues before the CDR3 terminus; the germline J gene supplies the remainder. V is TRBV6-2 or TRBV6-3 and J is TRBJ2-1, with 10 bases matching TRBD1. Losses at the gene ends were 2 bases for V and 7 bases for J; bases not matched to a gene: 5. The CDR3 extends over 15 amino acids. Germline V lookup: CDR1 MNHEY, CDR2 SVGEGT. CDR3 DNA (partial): TGTGCCAGCAGTTACCCCCGGGACAGGGGTAATGAG. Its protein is CASSYPRDRGNE. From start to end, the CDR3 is CASSYPRDRGNEQFF.

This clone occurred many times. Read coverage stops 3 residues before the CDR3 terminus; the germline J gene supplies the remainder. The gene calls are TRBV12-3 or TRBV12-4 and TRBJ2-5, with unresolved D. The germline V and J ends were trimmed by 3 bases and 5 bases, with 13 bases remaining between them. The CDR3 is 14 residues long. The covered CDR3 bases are TGTGCCAGCAGTTTTTATCCTTTCCTCGAGACC. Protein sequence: CASSFYPFLET. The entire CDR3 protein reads CASSFYPFLETQYF.

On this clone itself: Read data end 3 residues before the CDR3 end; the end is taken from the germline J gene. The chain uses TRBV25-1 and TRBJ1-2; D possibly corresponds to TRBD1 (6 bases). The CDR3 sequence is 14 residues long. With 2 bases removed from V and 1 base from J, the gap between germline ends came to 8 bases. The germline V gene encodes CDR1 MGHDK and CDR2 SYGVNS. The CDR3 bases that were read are TGTGCCAGCAGTGAACTAGGGGGTAACTATGGC. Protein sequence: CASSELGGNYG. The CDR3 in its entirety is CASSELGGNYGYTF.

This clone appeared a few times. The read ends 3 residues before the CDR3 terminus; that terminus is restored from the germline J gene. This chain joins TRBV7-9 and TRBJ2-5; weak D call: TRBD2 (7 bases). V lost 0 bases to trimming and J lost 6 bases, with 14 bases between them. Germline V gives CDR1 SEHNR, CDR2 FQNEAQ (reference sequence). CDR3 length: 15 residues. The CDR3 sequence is CASSLAGGAPKTQYF. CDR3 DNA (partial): TGTGCCAGCAGCTTAGCGGGGGGGGCCCCGAAGACC.

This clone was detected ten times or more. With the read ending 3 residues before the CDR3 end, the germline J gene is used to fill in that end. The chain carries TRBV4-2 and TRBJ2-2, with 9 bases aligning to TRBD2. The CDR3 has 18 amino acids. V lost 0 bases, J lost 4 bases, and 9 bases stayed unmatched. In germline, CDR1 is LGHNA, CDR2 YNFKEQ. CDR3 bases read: TGTGCCAGCAGCCAAGAAGGGAGACTAGCGGCGGGCACCGGGGAG. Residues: CASSQEGRLAAGTGE. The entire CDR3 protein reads CASSQEGRLAAGTGELFF.

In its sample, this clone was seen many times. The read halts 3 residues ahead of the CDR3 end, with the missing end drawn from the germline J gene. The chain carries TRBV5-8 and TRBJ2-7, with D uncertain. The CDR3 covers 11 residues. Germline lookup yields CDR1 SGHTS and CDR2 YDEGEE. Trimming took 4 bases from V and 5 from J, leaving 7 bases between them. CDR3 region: CASSLPHEQYF. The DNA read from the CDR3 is TGTGCCAGCAGCCTCCCTCACGAG.

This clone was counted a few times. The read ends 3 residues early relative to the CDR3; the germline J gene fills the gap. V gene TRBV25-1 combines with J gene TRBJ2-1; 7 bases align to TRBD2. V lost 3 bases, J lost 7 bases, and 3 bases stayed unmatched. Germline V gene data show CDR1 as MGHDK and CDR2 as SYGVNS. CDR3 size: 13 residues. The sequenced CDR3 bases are TGTGCCAGCAGTGAGGCTAGCGGTAATGAG. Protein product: CASSEASGNE. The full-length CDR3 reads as CASSEASGNEQFF. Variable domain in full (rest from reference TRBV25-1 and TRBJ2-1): EADIYQTPRYLVIGTGKKITLECSQTMGHDKMYWYQQDPGMELHLIHYSYGVNSTEKGDLSSESTVSRIRTEHFPLTLESARPSHTSQYLCASSEASGNEQFFGPGTRLTVL.

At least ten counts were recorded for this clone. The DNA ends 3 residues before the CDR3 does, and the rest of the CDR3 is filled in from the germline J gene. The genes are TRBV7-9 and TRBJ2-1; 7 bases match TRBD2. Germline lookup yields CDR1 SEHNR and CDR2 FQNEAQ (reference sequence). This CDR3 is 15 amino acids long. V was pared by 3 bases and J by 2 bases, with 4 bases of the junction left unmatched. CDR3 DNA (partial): TGTGCCAGCAGCTTGGCGGGAGCGGCCTACAATGAG. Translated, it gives CASSLAGAAYNE. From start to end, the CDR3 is CASSLAGAAYNEQFF.

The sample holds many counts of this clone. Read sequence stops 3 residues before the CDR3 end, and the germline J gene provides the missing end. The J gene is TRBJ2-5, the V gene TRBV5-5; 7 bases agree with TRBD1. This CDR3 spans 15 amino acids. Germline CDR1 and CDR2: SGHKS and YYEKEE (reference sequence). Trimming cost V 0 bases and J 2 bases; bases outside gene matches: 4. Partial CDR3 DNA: TGTGCCAGCAGCTTGGCCGGGACAGTGCAAGAGACC. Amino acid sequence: CASSLAGTVQET. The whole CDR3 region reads CASSLAGTVQETQYF.

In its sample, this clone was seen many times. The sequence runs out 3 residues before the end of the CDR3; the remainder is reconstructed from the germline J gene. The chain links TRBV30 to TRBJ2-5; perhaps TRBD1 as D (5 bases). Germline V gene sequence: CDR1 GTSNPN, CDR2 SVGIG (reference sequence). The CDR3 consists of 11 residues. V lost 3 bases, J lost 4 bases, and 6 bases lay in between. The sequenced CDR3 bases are TGTGCCTGGAGCAGGGCAGAGACC. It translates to CAWSRAET. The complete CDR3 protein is CAWSRAETQYF.

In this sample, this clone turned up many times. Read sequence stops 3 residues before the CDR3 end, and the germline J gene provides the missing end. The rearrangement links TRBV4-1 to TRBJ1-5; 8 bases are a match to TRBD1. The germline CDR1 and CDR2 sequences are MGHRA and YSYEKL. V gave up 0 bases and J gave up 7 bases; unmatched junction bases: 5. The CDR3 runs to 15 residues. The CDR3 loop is CASSQDGQGGQPQHF. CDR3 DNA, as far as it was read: TGCGCCAGCAGCCAAGATGGACAGGGAGGGCAGCCC.

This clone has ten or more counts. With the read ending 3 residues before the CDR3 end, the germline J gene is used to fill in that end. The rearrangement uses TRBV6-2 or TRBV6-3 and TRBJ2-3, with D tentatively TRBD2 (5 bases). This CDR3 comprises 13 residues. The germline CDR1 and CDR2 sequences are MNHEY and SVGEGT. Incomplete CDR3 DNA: TGTGCCAGCAGTTACTCGATGCTAGCACCG. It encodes CASSYSMLAP. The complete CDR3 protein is CASSYSMLAPQYF.

CDR3 DNA (partial): TGCAGTGCTATCTCGTCTGGAAACACC. Amino acids: CSAISSGNT. The full CDR3 is CSAISSGNTIYF. The chain joins TRBV20-1 to TRBJ1-3; no firm D call. The read finishes 3 residues shy of the CDR3 end, and the germline J gene is used to complete it. Germline assignment: CDR1 DFQATT and CDR2 SNEGSKA (reference sequence). Trimming took 4 bases from V and 1 from J, leaving 5 bases between them. This CDR3 has 12 residues.

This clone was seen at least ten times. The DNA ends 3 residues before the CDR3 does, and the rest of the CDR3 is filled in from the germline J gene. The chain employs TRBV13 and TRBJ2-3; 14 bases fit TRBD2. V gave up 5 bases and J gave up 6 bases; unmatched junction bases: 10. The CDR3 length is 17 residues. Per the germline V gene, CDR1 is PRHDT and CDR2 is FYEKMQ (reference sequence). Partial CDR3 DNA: TGTGCCAGCAGCGTCAGACTAGCGGGAGGGTCACGCGATACG. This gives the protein CASSVRLAGGSRDT. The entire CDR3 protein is CASSVRLAGGSRDTQYF. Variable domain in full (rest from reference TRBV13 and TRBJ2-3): AAGVIQSPRHLIKEKRETATLKCYPIPRHDTVYWYQQGPGQDPQFLISFYEKMQSDKGSIPDRFSAQQFSDYHSELNMSSLELGDSALYFCASSVRLAGGSRDTQYFGPGTRLTVL.

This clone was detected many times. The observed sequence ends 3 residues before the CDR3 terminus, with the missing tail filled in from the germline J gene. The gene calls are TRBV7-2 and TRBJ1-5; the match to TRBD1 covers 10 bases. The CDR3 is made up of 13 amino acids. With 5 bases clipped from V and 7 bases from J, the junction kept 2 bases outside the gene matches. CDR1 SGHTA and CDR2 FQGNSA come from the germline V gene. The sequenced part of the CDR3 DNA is TGTGCCAGCAGCCGACAGGGGGCGCAGCCC. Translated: CASSRQGAQP. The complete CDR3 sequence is CASSRQGAQPQHF.

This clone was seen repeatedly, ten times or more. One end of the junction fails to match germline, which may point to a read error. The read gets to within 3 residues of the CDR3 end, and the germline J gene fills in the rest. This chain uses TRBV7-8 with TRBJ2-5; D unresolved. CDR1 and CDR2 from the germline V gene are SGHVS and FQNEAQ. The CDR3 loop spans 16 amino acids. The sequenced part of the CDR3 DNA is TGTGCCGGCAGCTCCAACCCAGGAGCATTGAAAGAGACC. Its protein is CAGSSNPGALKET. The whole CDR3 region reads CAGSSNPGALKETQYF.